The following is a T cell receptor (beta chain) sequence with its context. Some clones are missing from TCRdb's copy, which holds only in-frame ones; the method was immunoSEQ multiplex PCR. The sample holds 100,000 or so clones, about four fifths seen once. There are 12 residues in the CDR3. Trimming removed 2 bases from V and 10 bases from J, with 12 bases in between. Germline CDR1 is GTSNPN and CDR2 is SVGIG (reference sequence). The sample belongs to a study of PD-1 blockade in mismatch repair-deficient tumors. The sequencing used peripheral blood, collected about 33 weeks after starting pembrolizumab. The TCR originated in an adult with mismatch repair-deficient cancer. The gene calls are TRBV30 and TRBJ2-1; maybe TRBD1 (7 bases). The CDR3 loop reads CAWSKGGGEQFF. The CDR3 DNA reads as TGTGCCTGGAGTAAAGGAGGGGGCGAGCAGTTCTTC.